The 18 T cell receptor beta chains below were found in one sample sequenced in a study of T cell responses to AZD1222 COVID-19 vaccine. TCRdb keeps only in-frame clones here, not all; method: immunoSEQ multiplex PCR. The data hold 150,000 to 200,000 clones, with more than 85% observed a single time. The sequences come from peripheral blood, collected on day 0 of AZD1222 vaccination. The receptor source for this set is an adult in good health.

The chain employs TRBV19 and TRBJ1-1; no definite D call. Trimming removed 4 bases at V and 0 bases at J, with 6 bases between. This CDR3 has 13 residues. The germline CDR1 and CDR2 sequences are LNHDA and SQIVND (reference sequence). CDR3 protein: CASSSTLNTEAFF. The CDR3 DNA is TGTGCCAGTAGTAGCACATTGAACACTGAAGCTTTCTTT.

V gene TRBV11-2 combines with J gene TRBJ1-1; D remains ambiguous. The CDR3 has 15 amino acids. V was clipped by 2 bases and J by 4 bases, with 14 bases between them. CDR1 and CDR2 (germline): SGHAT, FQNNGV. CDR3 sequence: CASSLSGSGVTEAFF. CDR3 DNA: TGTGCCAGCAGCTTATCGGGCAGTGGTGTCACTGAAGCTTTCTTT.

The chain has TRBV5-6 and TRBJ1-2; D gene ambiguous. Germline V gives CDR1 SGHDT, CDR2 YYEEEE. Trimming removed 4 bases at V and 2 bases at J, with 12 bases between. The CDR3 is 14 residues long. As DNA, the CDR3 is TGTGCCAGCAGCCTGGGGTACAGCAACTATGGCTACACCTTC. The encoded protein is CASSLGYSNYGYTF.

This CDR3 reads CASSPPPGGINYGYTF. CDR3 nucleotide sequence: TGTGCCAGCAGCCCCCCCCCAGGGGGTATTAACTATGGCTACACCTTC. V is TRBV5-4 and J is TRBJ1-2, with 7 positions matching TRBD1. The CDR3 loop spans 16 amino acids. CDR1 is SGHNT and CDR2 is YYREEE in the germline V gene (reference sequence). Trimming took 4 bases from V and 1 from J; bases not matched to a gene: 10.

The chain carries TRBV6-5 and TRBJ2-1, with D unclear. The CDR3 length is 14 residues. Germline-derived CDR1 and CDR2 are MNHEY and SVGAGI. Between the trimmed V and J ends, which lost 8 bases and 0 bases, there was a span of 11 bases. In nucleotides, the CDR3 is TGTGCCAGCGGGTCTGGCGGCTCCTACAATGAGCAGTTCTTC. Its protein product is CASGSGGSYNEQFF.

The chain links TRBV30 to TRBJ2-5; D remains unclear. Trimming cost V 0 bases and J 2 bases, with 7 bases left between them. CDR3 length: 13 amino acids. The germline V gene has CDR1 GTSNPN and CDR2 SVGIG (reference sequence). The CDR3 nucleotides are TGTGCCTGGAGTGTACTGTCGCAAGAGACCCAGTACTTC. Translating it yields CAWSVLSQETQYF.

This rearrangement joins TRBV2 to TRBJ2-2, with D hard to call. The germline CDR1 and CDR2 sequences are SNHLY and FYNNEI. V dropped 6 bases and J dropped 6 bases, with 8 bases sitting between them. The CDR3 consists of 12 residues. The CDR3 is CASRGSAGELFF. CDR3 in DNA: TGTGCCAGCAGGGGGTCGGCCGGGGAGCTGTTTTTT.

The chain uses TRBV12-5 and TRBJ2-7; TRBD1 might be the D (5 bases). Looked up from germline, CDR1 is LGHNT and CDR2 is FRNRAP. The CDR3 loop spans 15 amino acids. V was pared by 5 bases and J by 2 bases, with 16 bases between. This chain's CDR3 is CASGPPWAGTYEQYF. In DNA, the CDR3 is TGTGCTAGTGGTCCCCCCTGGGCAGGGACCTACGAGCAGTACTTC. The entire variable domain, with the rest obtained from reference TRBV12-5 and TRBJ2-7, is as follows: DARVTQTPRHKVTEMGQEVTMRCQPILGHNTVFWYRQTMMQGLELLAYFRNRAPLDDSGMPKDRFSAEMPDATLATLKIQPSEPRDSAVYFCASGPPWAGTYEQYFGPGTRLTVT.

The CDR3 reads CSAQTGLNTEAFF. CDR3 DNA: TGCAGCGCCCAGACAGGGCTGAACACTGAAGCTTTCTTT. V is TRBV29-1 and J is TRBJ1-1, with TRBD1 identical over 7 bases. Germline assignment: CDR1 SQVTM and CDR2 ANQGSEA. V was pared by 7 bases and J by 0 bases, with 5 bases of the junction left unmatched. This CDR3 has 13 residues.

The rearrangement uses TRBV7-8 and TRBJ2-7; D not resolved. Germline V CDR1 and CDR2: SGHVS, FQNEAQ. Trimming left V 1 base short and J 2 bases short, with 6 bases between. This CDR3 is 13 amino acids long. CDR3 protein: CASSLGTPYEQYF. Written as DNA, the CDR3 is TGTGCCAGCAGCTTAGGTACACCCTACGAGCAGTACTTC.

The V call is TRBV6-4, the J call TRBJ1-2; the D gene is possibly TRBD1 (6 bases). Per the germline V gene, CDR1 is MRHNA and CDR2 is SNTAGT. Trimming took off 5 bases at V and 4 bases at J, with 11 bases between the two ends. CDR3 size: 13 residues. In DNA, the CDR3 is TGTGCCAGCAGTCCGGAACAGGGCTATGGCTACACCTTC. It yields the protein CASSPEQGYGYTF.

J is TRBJ1-2 and V is TRBV10-1; D is possibly TRBD1 (5 bases). Trimming pared 0 bases from V and 5 bases from J, leaving 10 bases between. This CDR3 contains 14 residues. Germline assignment: CDR1 WNHNN and CDR2 SYGVQD (reference sequence). The CDR3 DNA follows: TGCGCCAGCAGTGAGTCTTACCGGGGGTATGGCTACACCTTC. Its protein product is CASSESYRGYGYTF.

The V call is TRBV6-6, the J call TRBJ2-3, with TRBD2 matching 8 bases. Germline V CDR1 and CDR2: MNHNY, SVGAGI (reference sequence). This CDR3 contains 19 residues. With 7 bases clipped from V and 1 base from J, the junction kept 19 bases outside the gene matches. The CDR3 coding sequence is TGTGCCAGCATTCGAAAGGGAGCGGGGGTGCGAAGCGGCACAGATACGCAGTATTTT. Translating it yields CASIRKGAGVRSGTDTQYF.

The gene calls are TRBV5-4 and TRBJ2-3; the match to TRBD1 covers 8 bases. The ends lost 3 bases at V and 0 bases at J; junction bases unmatched: 6. The CDR3 sequence is 16 residues long. From germline, CDR1 is SGHNT and CDR2 YYREEE (reference sequence). CDR3 amino acids: CASSYGRDRSTDTQYF. The CDR3 DNA follows: TGTGCCAGCAGCTATGGGCGGGACAGGAGCACAGATACGCAGTATTTT. The full variable domain, with the rest looked up from reference TRBV5-4 and TRBJ2-3, is ETGVTQSPTHLIKTRGQQVTLRCSSQSGHNTVSWYQQALGQGPQFIFQYYREEENGRGNFPPRFSGLQFPNYSSELNVNALELDDSALYLCASSYGRDRSTDTQYFGPGTRLTVL.

This clone was seen only a few times. J is TRBJ2-7 and V is TRBV10-3; D not certain. The CDR3 length is 15 residues. Germline V gene sequence: CDR1 ENHRY, CDR2 SYGVKD. The V gene lost 11 bases and the J gene lost 5 bases, with 25 bases spanning the gap. CDR3 sequence reads: CAPNPRSSSLDEQYF. The CDR3 DNA is TGTGCCCCTAATCCCCGGAGTTCCTCTCTGGACGAGCAGTACTTC.

The chain employs TRBV11-2 and TRBJ1-1, with D maybe TRBD1 (5 bases). Germline loops: CDR1 SGHAT, CDR2 FQNNGV. The CDR3 is 14 amino acids. Deletions cut 5 bases from V and 5 bases from J, with 15 bases between. DNA of the CDR3: TGTGCCAGCAGCATCCAGGGTGTTCGGACTGAAGCTTTCTTT. It yields the protein CASSIQGVRTEAFF.

CDR3 amino acids: CASSQEITGAGTEAFF. CDR3 sequence (DNA): TGTGCCAGCAGCCAGGAGATTACAGGGGCGGGCACTGAAGCTTTCTTT. This chain links TRBV5-6 with TRBJ1-1; 7 bases are a match to TRBD1. The CDR3 spans 16 residues. J lost 4 bases, V lost 4 bases, and 13 bases had no gene match. CDR1 is SGHDT and CDR2 is YYEEEE in the germline V gene.

This clone was recorded only once. The chain has TRBV19 and TRBJ2-3; TRBD1 matches at 7 bases. CDR1 is LNHDA, CDR2 SQIVND, per germline (reference sequence). The CDR3 has 14 amino acids. V shed 5 bases, J shed 3 bases, and the junction held 5 bases outside the gene matches. The CDR3 DNA is TGTGCCAGTAGTTTCAGGGGGTTGACAGATACGCAGTATTTT. It yields the protein CASSFRGLTDTQYF.